The next 14 T cell receptor beta chains were all read from a single sample in a study of blood T cell repertoires in COVID-19. Here immunoSEQ multiplex PCR was the method, and the copy in TCRdb shows in-frame clones only, minus some. The repertoire holds about 180,000 clones, with 75% to 90% as singletons. The sequencing sample was made of PBMCs or T cells enriched from blood (not recorded which). The receptors derive from a man aged 40-50 years who had recovered from COVID-19.

The CDR3 DNA follows: TGTGCCAGCAGCCGGACAGGGGAAACTGAAGCTTTCTTT. Translation: CASSRTGETEAFF. This chain joins TRBV3-1 (or the pseudogene TRBV3-2) and TRBJ1-1; TRBD1 agrees at 9 bases. The CDR3 extends over 13 amino acids. Unmatched junction bases numbered 2, after V lost 4 bases and J lost 5 bases. Germline V lookup: CDR1 LGHDT, CDR2 YNNKEL (reference sequence).

This CDR3 is CAWSVQWTTNYGYTF. DNA of the CDR3: TGTGCCTGGAGTGTACAGTGGACAACTAACTATGGCTACACCTTC. The chain is built from TRBV30 and TRBJ1-2; D possibly corresponds to TRBD1 (5 bases). V dropped 0 bases and J dropped 0 bases, with 11 bases sitting between them. The CDR3 runs to 15 residues. From germline, CDR1 is GTSNPN and CDR2 SVGIG (reference sequence).

The chain couples TRBV3-1 (or the pseudogene TRBV3-2) to TRBJ1-2, with D unresolved. This CDR3 has 14 residues. From germline, CDR1 is LGHDT and CDR2 YNNKEL (reference sequence). Deletions cut 1 base from V and 7 bases from J, with 13 bases between. This CDR3 is CASSQVRGSSGYTF. The CDR3 coding sequence is TGTGCCAGCAGCCAAGTTCGGGGAAGTTCTGGCTACACCTTC.

J is TRBJ2-2 and V is TRBV19; no clear D gene. CDR1 is LNHDA, CDR2 SQIVND, per germline (reference sequence). Trimming stripped 7 bases from V and 1 base from J, with 7 bases between. The CDR3 contains 13 residues. Here the CDR3 reads CASTPQNTGELFF. The CDR3 DNA reads TGTGCCAGTACCCCACAGAACACCGGGGAGCTGTTTTTT.

The chain carries TRBV19 and TRBJ1-1; D is possibly TRBD1 (6 bases). This CDR3 is 13 amino acids long. Germline V gives CDR1 LNHDA, CDR2 SQIVND (reference sequence). Trimming pared 5 bases from V and 7 bases from J, leaving 14 bases between. The CDR3 DNA sequence: TGTGCCAGTAGTGAACAGGGTCTTGGTGAAGCTTTCTTT. It encodes CASSEQGLGEAFF.

As DNA, the CDR3 is TGTGCCAGCAGTTTATCTGGGACTAGCGGGAGTCAGCAGTTCTTC. Protein: CASSLSGTSGSQQFF. J is TRBJ2-1 and V is TRBV27, with 14 nucleotides matching TRBD2. Trimming took 0 bases from V and 11 from J; bases not matched to a gene: 3. Germline lookup yields CDR1 MNHEY and CDR2 SMNVEV (reference sequence). This CDR3 contains 15 residues.

The V gene is TRBV15, the J gene TRBJ2-1, with a tentative D call TRBD1 (6 bases). The CDR3 runs to 12 residues. Germline V gene data show CDR1 as LNHNV and CDR2 as YYDKDF (reference sequence). Trimming pared 11 bases from V and 6 bases from J, leaving 14 bases between. As DNA, the CDR3 is TGTGCCGCTGGGGGACATCTCAATGAGCAGTTCTTC. Translated: CAAGGHLNEQFF.

The chain has TRBV7-2 and TRBJ1-5; 9 bases map to TRBD1. Germline lookup yields CDR1 SGHTA and CDR2 FQGNSA. The trim removed 3 bases at V and 3 bases at J, leaving 9 bases unmatched. CDR3 size: 17 residues. CDR3 coding DNA: TGTGCCAGCAGCTTGTATGGGGGGACAGGGTCCAATCAGCCCCAGCATTTT. Its translation is CASSLYGGTGSNQPQHF. The whole variable domain, filled in from reference TRBV7-2 and TRBJ1-5, reads GAGVSQSPSNKVTEKGKDVELRCDPISGHTALYWYRQSLGQGLEFLIYFQGNSAPDKSGLPSDRFSAERTGGSVSTLTIQRTQQEDSAVYLCASSLYGGTGSNQPQHFGDGTRLSIL.

This clone was picked up one time. The chain recombines TRBV15 with TRBJ2-7; TRBD1 is a possible D gene (6 bases). This CDR3 has 14 residues. Trimming took off 4 bases at V and 2 bases at J, with 12 bases between the two ends. Germline values: CDR1 LNHNV, CDR2 YYDKDF (reference sequence). CDR3 bases: TGTGCCACCAGCATAGCGACAGGTACCTACGAGCAGTACTTC. It translates to CATSIATGTYEQYF.

The chain combines TRBV19 with TRBJ2-1; TRBD2 agrees at 14 bases. The J segment lost 8 bases and the V segment lost 5 bases, leaving 2 bases of the junction unmatched. Germline loops: CDR1 LNHDA, CDR2 SQIVND (reference sequence). The CDR3 length is 14 residues. Here the CDR3 reads CASSQTSGRDEQFF. For the CDR3, the DNA is TGTGCCAGTAGTCAGACTAGCGGGAGGGATGAGCAGTTCTTC.

The chain combines TRBV19 with TRBJ2-2; 13 nucleotides align to TRBD2. CDR3 length: 20 residues. Trimming cost V 1 base and J 8 bases; bases outside gene matches: 16. The germline V gene encodes CDR1 LNHDA and CDR2 SQIVND (reference sequence). CDR3 coding DNA: TGTGCCAGTAGTATAGGTTATAGACTAGCGGGGGGAACAAATGAAGGGGAGCTGTTTTTT. Translation gives CASSIGYRLAGGTNEGELFF.

The rearrangement joins TRBV19 to TRBJ2-5; D gene ambiguous. Trimming removed 1 base at V and 3 bases at J, with 9 bases between. The CDR3 runs 14 residues. Looked up from germline, CDR1 is LNHDA and CDR2 is SQIVND (reference sequence). The CDR3 DNA sequence: TGTGCCAGTAGTATAGTGGCCAGCGAAGAGACCCAGTACTTC. Translated: CASSIVASEETQYF.

This chain links TRBV5-1 with TRBJ2-4; 12 bases align to TRBD2. The CDR3 extends over 16 amino acids. V lost 4 bases and J lost 1; bases outside the gene matches: 3. Germline-derived CDR1 and CDR2 are SGHRS and YFSETQ. Here the CDR3 DNA reads TGCGCCAGCAGCCCAGGGACTAGCGGGGCCAAAAACATTCAGTACTTC. It yields the protein CASSPGTSGAKNIQYF.

The chain combines TRBV27 with TRBJ2-7; 9 nucleotides agree with TRBD2. The V gene end was trimmed by 3 bases and the J gene end by 2 bases; junction bases not matched to a gene: 5. Germline V CDR1 and CDR2: MNHEY, SMNVEV (reference sequence). This CDR3 is built from 15 residues. The CDR3 protein is CASSFRASGTYEQYF. CDR3 nucleotide sequence: TGTGCCAGCAGTTTCAGGGCTAGCGGGACCTACGAGCAGTACTTC.